These 4 T cell receptor beta chains originate from one sample sequenced in a study of T cells after yellow fever vaccination. From the 5' RACE reads, TCRdb called clonotypes with MiXCR, one entry per CDR3 protein. The data show some 100,000 distinct CDR3 sequences, about 8.2% seen once. This material consisted of CD8+ T cells not binding an NS4B(214-222) dextramer, sorted from PBMCs, taken around 14 days after the first yellow fever vaccination. The receptors here all came from a man aged 18 to 30 who received the YFV17D yellow fever vaccine.

V is TRBV5-1 and J is TRBJ2-2, with TRBD1 identical over 8 bases. Losses at the gene ends were 0 bases for V and 4 bases for J; bases not matched to a gene: 5. The V gene's germline CDR1 is SGHRS and CDR2 YFSETQ. The CDR3 loop spans 16 amino acids. In DNA form, the CDR3 reads TGCGCCAGCAGCTTGGCCTGGACAGGGCCCACCGGGGAGCTGTTTTTT. Translated: CASSLAWTGPTGELFF. Supplemented by reference TRBV5-1 and TRBJ2-2, the full variable domain reads KAGVTQTPRYLIKTRGQQVTLSCSPISGHRSVSWYQQTPGQGLQFLFEYFSETQRNKGNFPGRFSGRQFSNSRSEMNVSTLELGDSALYLCASSLAWTGPTGELFFGEGSRLTVL.

Ten or more counts support this clonotype. The chain is built from TRBV4-2 and TRBJ2-5, with D tentatively TRBD2 (5 bases). V was shortened by 0 bases and J by 1 base, with 6 bases between the two germline ends. The germline V gene encodes CDR1 LGHNA and CDR2 YNFKEQ. This CDR3 is built from 14 residues. CDR3 protein: CASSQEDSQETQYF. In DNA, the CDR3 is TGTGCCAGCAGCCAAGAGGACTCCCAAGAGACCCAGTACTTC.

The gene calls are TRBV7-9 and TRBJ1-6; D possibly corresponds to TRBD1 (5 bases). CDR1 SEHNR and CDR2 FQNEAQ come from the germline V gene (reference sequence). The V end lost 5 bases, the J end lost 8 bases, and 16 bases lay between the germline ends. This CDR3 spans 15 amino acids. CDR3 protein: CASSIEAGEDSPLHF. The DNA of the CDR3 is TGTGCCAGCAGCATCGAGGCGGGGGAGGATTCACCCCTCCACTTT.

V and J are TRBV6-1 and TRBJ2-7, with 10 nucleotides matching TRBD1. The CDR3 is 15 amino acids. V lost 5 bases, J lost 3 bases, and 7 bases stayed unmatched. Germline CDR1 and CDR2: MNHNS and SASEGT. The DNA for the CDR3 is TGTGCCAGCAGTCCCGGGACAGGGGTCTTCTACGAGCAGTACTTC. Translated: CASSPGTGVFYEQYF.